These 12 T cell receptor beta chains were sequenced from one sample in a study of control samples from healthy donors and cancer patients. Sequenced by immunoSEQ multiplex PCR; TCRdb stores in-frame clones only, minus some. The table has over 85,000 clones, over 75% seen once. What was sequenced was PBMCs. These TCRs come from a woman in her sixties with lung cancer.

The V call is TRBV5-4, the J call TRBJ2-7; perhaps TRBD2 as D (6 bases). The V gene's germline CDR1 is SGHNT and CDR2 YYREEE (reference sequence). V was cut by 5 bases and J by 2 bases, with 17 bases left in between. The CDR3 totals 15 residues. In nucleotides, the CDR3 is TGTGCCAGCAGTCTCGGGAGTCCCCAGGCCTACGAGCAGTACTTC. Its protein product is CASSLGSPQAYEQYF.

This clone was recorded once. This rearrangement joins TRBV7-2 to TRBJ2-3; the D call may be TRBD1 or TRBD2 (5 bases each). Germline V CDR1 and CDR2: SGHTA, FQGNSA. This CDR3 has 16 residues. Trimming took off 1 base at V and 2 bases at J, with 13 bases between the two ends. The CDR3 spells CASSLVGPGPTDTQYF. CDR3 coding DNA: TGTGCCAGCAGCTTAGTGGGGCCGGGGCCCACAGATACGCAGTATTTT.

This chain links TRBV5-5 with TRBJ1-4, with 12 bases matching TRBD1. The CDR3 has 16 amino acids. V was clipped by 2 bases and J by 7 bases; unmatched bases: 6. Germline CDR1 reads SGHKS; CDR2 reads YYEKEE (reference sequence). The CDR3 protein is CASSFGTGGKIEKLFF. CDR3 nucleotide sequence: TGTGCCAGCAGCTTCGGGACAGGGGGCAAAATTGAAAAACTGTTTTTT. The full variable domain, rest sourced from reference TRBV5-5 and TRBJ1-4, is DAGVTQSPTHLIKTRGQQVTLRCSPISGHKSVSWYQQVLGQGPQFIFQYYEKEERGRGNFPDRFSARQFPNYSSELNVNALLLGDSALYLCASSFGTGGKIEKLFFGSGTQLSVL.

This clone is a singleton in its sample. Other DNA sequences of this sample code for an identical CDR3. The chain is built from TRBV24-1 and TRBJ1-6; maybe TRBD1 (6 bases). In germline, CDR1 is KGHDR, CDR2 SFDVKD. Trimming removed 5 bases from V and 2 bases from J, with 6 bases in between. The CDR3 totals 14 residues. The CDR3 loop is CATSGDTYNSPLHF. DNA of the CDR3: TGTGCCACCAGTGGGGACACCTATAATTCACCCCTCCACTTT.

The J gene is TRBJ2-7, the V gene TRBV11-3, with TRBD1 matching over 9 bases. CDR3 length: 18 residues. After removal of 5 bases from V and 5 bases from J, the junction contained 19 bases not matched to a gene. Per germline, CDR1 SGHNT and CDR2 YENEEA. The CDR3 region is CASSLTGTGNVFSHEQYF. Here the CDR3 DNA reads TGTGCCAGCAGCCTCACCGGGACAGGGAACGTTTTCAGCCACGAGCAGTACTTC.

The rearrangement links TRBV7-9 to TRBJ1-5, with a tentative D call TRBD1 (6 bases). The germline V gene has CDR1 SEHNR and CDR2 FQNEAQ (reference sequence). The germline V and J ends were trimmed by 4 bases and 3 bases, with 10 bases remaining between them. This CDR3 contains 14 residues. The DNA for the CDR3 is TGTGCCAGCAGCTGGGGGGACACCAATCAGCCCCAGCATTTT. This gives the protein CASSWGDTNQPQHF. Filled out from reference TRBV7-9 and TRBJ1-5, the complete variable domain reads DTGVSQNPRHKITKRGQNVTFRCDPISEHNRLYWYRQTLGQGPEFLTYFQNEAQLEKSRLLSDRFSAERPKGSFSTLEIQRTEQGDSAMYLCASSWGDTNQPQHFGDGTRLSIL.

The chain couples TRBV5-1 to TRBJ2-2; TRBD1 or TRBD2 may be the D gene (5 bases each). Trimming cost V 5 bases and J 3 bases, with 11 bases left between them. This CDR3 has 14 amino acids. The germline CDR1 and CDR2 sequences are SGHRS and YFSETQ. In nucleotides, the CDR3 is TGCGCCAGCAGAGAGGGGCAGGACACCGGGGAGCTGTTTTTT. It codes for CASREGQDTGELFF.

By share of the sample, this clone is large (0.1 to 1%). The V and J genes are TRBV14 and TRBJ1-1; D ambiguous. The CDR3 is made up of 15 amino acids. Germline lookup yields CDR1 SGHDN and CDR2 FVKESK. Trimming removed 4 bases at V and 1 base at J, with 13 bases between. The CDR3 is CASSLPLGANTEAFF. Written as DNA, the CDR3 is TGTGCCAGCAGCCTCCCACTAGGTGCGAACACTGAAGCTTTCTTT.

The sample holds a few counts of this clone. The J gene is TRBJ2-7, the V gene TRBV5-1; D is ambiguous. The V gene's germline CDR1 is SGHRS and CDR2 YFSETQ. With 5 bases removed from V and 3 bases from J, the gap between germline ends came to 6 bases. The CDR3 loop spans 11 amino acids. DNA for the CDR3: TGCGCCAGCAGAGGCGTCTACGAGCAGTACTTC. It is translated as CASRGVYEQYF.

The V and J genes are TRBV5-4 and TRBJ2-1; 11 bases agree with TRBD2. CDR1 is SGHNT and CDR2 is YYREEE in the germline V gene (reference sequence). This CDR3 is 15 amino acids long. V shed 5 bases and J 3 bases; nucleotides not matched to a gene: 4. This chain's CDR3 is CASRLAGGYYNEQFF. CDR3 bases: TGTGCCAGCAGGCTAGCGGGAGGTTACTACAATGAGCAGTTCTTC. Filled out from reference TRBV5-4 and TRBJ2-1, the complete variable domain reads ETGVTQSPTHLIKTRGQQVTLRCSSQSGHNTVSWYQQALGQGPQFIFQYYREEENGRGNFPPRFSGLQFPNYSSELNVNALELDDSALYLCASRLAGGYYNEQFFGPGTRLTVL.

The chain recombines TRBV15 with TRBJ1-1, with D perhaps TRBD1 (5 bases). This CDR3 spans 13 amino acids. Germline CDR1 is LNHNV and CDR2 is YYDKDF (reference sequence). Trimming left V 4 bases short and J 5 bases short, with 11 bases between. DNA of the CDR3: TGTGCCACCAGCAATGCAGGGCGGACTGAAGCTTTCTTT. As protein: CATSNAGRTEAFF.

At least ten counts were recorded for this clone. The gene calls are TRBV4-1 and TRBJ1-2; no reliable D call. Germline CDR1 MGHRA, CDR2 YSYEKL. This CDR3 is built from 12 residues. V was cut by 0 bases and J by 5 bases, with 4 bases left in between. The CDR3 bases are TGCGCCAGCAGCCAAGAAGGGTATGGCTACACCTTC. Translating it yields CASSQEGYGYTF.